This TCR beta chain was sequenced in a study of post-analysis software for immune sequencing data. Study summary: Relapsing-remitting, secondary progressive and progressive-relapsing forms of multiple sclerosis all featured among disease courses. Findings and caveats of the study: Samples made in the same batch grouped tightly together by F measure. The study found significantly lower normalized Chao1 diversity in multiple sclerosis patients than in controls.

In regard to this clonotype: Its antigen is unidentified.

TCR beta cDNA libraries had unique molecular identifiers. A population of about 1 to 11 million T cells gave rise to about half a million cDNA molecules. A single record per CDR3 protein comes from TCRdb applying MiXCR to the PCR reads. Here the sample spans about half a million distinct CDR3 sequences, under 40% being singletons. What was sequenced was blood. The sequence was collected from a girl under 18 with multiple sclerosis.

The CDR3 DNA sequence: TGTGCCAGCAGCTTAGCGCAGGAGGGGGCCTATAATTCACCCCTCCACTTT. Protein sequence: CASSLAQEGAYNSPLHF. This chain connects TRBV7-2 to TRBJ1-6; the D gene is possibly TRBD1 (6 bases). This CDR3 has 17 residues. Trimming stripped 0 bases from V and 2 bases from J, with 11 bases between. Germline loops: CDR1 SGHTA, CDR2 FQGNSA.